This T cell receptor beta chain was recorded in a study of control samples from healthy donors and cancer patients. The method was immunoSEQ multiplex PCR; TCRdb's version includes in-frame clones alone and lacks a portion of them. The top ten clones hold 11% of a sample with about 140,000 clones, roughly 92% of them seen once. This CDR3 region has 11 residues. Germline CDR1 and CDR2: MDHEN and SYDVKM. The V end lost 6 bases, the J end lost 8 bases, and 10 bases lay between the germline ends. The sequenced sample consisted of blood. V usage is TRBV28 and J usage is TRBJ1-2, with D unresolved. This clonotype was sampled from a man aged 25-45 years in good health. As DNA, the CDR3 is TGTGCCAGCAGGGGCCTAGAGGGCTACACCTTC. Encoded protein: CASRGLEGYTF.